What follows is one T cell receptor (beta chain) and its context. The antigen is not known. This sample is part of a study of cytomegalovirus exposure and HLA in healthy donors. Overall study results and limits: Among TCR beta chains, those listed as cytomegalovirus-associated numbered approximately 150.

This PCR relied on a set of 60 Vbeta primers and 13 Jbeta primers. TCRdb keeps only in-frame clones here, not all; method: immunoSEQ multiplex PCR. The sample carries roughly 110,000 clones, over 70% recorded once. The CDR3 runs 14 residues. Germline V gives CDR1 MNHEY, CDR2 SVGAGI. The germline V and J ends were trimmed by 3 bases and 3 bases, with 9 bases remaining between them. The TCR originated in a man aged 25 to 40 in good health and CMV-seronegative. J is TRBJ1-5 and V is TRBV6-5, with a tentative D call TRBD1 (6 bases). Sequences were obtained from PBMCs. The CDR3 coding sequence is TGTGCCAGCAGTTATAGGGGGAACAATCAGCCCCAGCATTTT. Encoded protein: CASSYRGNNQPQHF.